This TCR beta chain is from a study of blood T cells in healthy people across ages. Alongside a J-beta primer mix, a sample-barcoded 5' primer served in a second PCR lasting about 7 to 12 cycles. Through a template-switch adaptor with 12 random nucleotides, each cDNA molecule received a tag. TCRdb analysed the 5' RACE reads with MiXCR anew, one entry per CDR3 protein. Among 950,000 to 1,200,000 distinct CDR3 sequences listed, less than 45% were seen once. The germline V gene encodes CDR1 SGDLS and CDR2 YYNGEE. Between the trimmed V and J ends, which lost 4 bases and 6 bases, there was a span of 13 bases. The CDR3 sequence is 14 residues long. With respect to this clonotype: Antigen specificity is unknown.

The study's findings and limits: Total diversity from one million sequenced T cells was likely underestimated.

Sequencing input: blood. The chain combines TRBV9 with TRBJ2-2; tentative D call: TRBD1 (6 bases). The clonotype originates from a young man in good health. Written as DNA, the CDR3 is TGTGCCAGCAGCTCACAGGGTTTGGCCGGGGAGCTGTTTTTT. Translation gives CASSSQGLAGELFF.